The subject of this entry is one T cell receptor (beta chain). The antigen remains unidentified. 13 Jbeta primers and 60 Vbeta primers were used for the PCR. Produced via immunoSEQ multiplex PCR; TCRdb's table is partial and in-frame only. The sample has more than 95,000 clones, about 78% seen once. These data come from a study of cytomegalovirus exposure and HLA in healthy donors. Study outcomes and limitations: Being productive about 87% or about 30% of the time was typical of most TCR beta V segments in an earlier analysis.

The CDR3 is 16 residues long. CDR1 MNHNS and CDR2 SASEGT come from the germline V gene. Trimming took 4 bases from V and 5 from J; bases not matched to a gene: 10. Material for sequencing was PBMCs. The chain links TRBV6-1 to TRBJ2-2; 7 nucleotides line up with TRBD2. This receptor was taken from a female donor in good health and CMV-seronegative. The CDR3 DNA follows: TGTGCCAGCAGTGCCCTAGGATCGGGGGGAACCGGGGAGCTGTTTTTT. It codes for CASSALGSGGTGELFF.